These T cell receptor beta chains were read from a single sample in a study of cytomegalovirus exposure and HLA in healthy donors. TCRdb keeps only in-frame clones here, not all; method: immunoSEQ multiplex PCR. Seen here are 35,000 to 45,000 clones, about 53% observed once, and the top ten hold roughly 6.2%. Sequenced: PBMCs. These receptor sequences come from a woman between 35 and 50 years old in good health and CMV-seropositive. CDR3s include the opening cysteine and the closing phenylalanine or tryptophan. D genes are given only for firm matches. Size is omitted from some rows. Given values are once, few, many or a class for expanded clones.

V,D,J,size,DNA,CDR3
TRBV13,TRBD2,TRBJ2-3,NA,TGTGCCAGCAGCTTGGCGGGGGGGCAAGATACGCAGTATTTT,CASSLAGGQDTQYF
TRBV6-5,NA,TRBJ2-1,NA,TGTGCCAGCAGTTACGATGTGGGGGGGGGCTTAAATGAGCAGTTCTTC,CASSYDVGGGLNEQFF
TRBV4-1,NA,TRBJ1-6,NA,TGCGCCAGCAGCCAAGATACAGGAAACGGTTACTCCTATAATTCACCCCTCCACTTT,CASSQDTGNGYSYNSPLHF
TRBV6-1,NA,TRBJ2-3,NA,TGTGCCAGCAGTGCAACCGCGGGGTCTAGCACAGATACGCAGTATTTT,CASSATAGSSTDTQYF
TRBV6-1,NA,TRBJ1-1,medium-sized,TGTGCCAGCAGGTCCGGGAAGGCTTTCTTT,CASRSGKAFF
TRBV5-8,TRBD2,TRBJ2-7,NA,TGTGCCAGCACCCCGGGGGGTCTCTCATCCTACGAGCAGTACTTC,CASTPGGLSSYEQYF
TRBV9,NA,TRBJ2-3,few,TGTGCCAGCAGCGCGGGACACACCACAGATACGCAGTATTTT,CASSAGHTTDTQYF
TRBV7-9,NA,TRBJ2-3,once,TGTGCCAGCAGCTTCCCTAGGGGGGATACGCAGTATTTT,CASSFPRGDTQYF
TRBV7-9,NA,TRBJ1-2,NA,TGTGCCAGCAGCTTAAGGGCAGGGAATGGCTACACCTTC,CASSLRAGNGYTF
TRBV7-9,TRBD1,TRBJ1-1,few,TGTGCCAGCAGCTTAGCGACAGGGGGCGCGGCGGAAGCTTTCTTT,CASSLATGGAAEAFF
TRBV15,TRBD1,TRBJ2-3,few,TGTGCCACCAGCAGATTGCACAGGGGGTTAGATACGCAGTATTTT,CATSRLHRGLDTQYF
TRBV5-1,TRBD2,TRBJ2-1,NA,TGCGCCAGCAGCTTTAGCGGGGGCGAGCAGTTCTTC,CASSFSGGEQFF
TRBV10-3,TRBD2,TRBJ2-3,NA,TGTGCCATCAGTGAGAGGAGCGGGGGGGCCCTTGCACGCTTC,CAISERSGGALARF
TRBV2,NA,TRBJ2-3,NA,TGTGCCAGCCTAAGCCAATCTAGCACAGATACGCAGTATTTT,CASLSQSSTDTQYF
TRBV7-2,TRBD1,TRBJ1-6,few,TGTGCCAGCAGCTTAGGTTTGACAGGGGGCGGTTCACCCCTCCACTTT,CASSLGLTGGGSPLHF
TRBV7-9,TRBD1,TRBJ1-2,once,TGTGCCAGCAGTGCGTTGACAGGGAACTTTGGCTACACCTTC,CASSALTGNFGYTF
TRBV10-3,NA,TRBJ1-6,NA,TGTGCCATATCATCCACAGGGAATTCACCCCTCCACTTT,CAISSTGNSPLHF
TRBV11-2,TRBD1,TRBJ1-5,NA,TGTGTCAGCAGCCTGACAGGGGGCAATCAGCCCCAGCATTTT,CVSSLTGGNQPQHF
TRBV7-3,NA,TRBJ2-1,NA,TGTGCCAGCAGCTTATCGGGTGAGCAGTTCTTC,CASSLSGEQFF
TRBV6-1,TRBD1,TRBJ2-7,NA,TGTGCCAGCCAGGGGACAGGGGGGAGATACGAGCAGTACTTC,CASQGTGGRYEQYF
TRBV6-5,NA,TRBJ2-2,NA,TGTGCCAGCAGTTACCTTGCCAGAGGGGAGCTGTTTTTT,CASSYLARGELFF
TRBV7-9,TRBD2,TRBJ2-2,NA,TGTGCCAGCAGCCCGGGACTAGCGGGGGGTAACACCGGGGAGCTGTTTTTT,CASSPGLAGGNTGELFF
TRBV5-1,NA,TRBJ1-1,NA,TGCGCCAGCACCCGGGAGACCACGGGGGGGAACACTGAAGCTTTCTTT,CASTRETTGGNTEAFF
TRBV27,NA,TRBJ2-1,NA,TGTGCCAGCAGCGACAGACTGTACAATAAGCAGTTCTTC,CASSDRLYNKQFF
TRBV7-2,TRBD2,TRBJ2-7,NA,TGTGCCAGCAGCCCTAGCGGGGGGGTCTCCTACGAGCAGTACTTC,CASSPSGGVSYEQYF
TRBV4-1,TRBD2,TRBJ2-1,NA,TGCGCCAGCAGCCAAGTTTCGCGGGGGGGGACTGAGCAGTTCTTC,CASSQVSRGGTEQFF
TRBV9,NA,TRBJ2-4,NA,TGTGCCAGCAGCGTTGCAGGGGCGGACATTCAGTACTTC,CASSVAGADIQYF
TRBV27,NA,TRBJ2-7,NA,TGTGCCAGCAGTAGCGGGTACGAGCAGTACTTC,CASSSGYEQYF
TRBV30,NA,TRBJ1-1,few,TGTGCGCAAACACAGGGAAGGGGCACTGAAGCTTTCTTT,CAQTQGRGTEAFF
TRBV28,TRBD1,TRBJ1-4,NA,TGTGCCAGCAGTTTGTTCGCTACCCGCCCTCGACAGGGGGATTTTAATGAAAAACTGTTTTTT,CASSLFATRPRQGDFNEKLFF
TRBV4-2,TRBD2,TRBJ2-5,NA,TGTGCCAGCAGCCAAGGGGCTAGCGGGGGGGAGGAGACCCAGTACTTC,CASSQGASGGEETQYF
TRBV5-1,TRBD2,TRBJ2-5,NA,TGCGCCAGCAGCTCCGGGGGGGCCGGGGAGACCCAGTACTTC,CASSSGGAGETQYF
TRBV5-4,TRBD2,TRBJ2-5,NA,TGTGCCAGCAGCTTGGACGGGGGGGAGCAAGAGACCCAGTACTTC,CASSLDGGEQETQYF
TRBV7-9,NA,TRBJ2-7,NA,TGTGCCAGCAGCTCCAGACGGAGCTCCTACGAGCAGTACTTC,CASSSRRSSYEQYF
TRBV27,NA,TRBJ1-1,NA,TGTGCCACCCCAAAGGGGTTGATGAACACTGAAGCTTTCTTT,CATPKGLMNTEAFF
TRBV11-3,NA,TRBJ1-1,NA,TGTGCCAGCAGCTTAGGGGACTCGAACACTGAAGCTTTCTTT,CASSLGDSNTEAFF
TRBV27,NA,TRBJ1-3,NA,TGTGCCAGTTCGGGGGATGCAGGAAACACCATATATTTT,CASSGDAGNTIYF
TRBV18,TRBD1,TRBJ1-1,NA,TGTGCCAGCTCACCCCAACAAACAGGGGCCTCCACTGAAGCTTTCTTT,CASSPQQTGASTEAFF
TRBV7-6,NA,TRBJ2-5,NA,TGTGCCAGCAGCCCCCTTGTTCAAGAGACCCAGTACTTC,CASSPLVQETQYF
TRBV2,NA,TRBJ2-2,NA,TGTGCCAGCAGGAGGGACACGGACACCGGGGAGCTGTTTTTT,CASRRDTDTGELFF
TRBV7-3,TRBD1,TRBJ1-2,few,TGTGCCAGCAGCCTGGACAACAGGGGTGGCTACACCTTC,CASSLDNRGGYTF
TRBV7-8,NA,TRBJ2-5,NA,TGTGCCAGCAGCTTAGGAAGGGGCCAGCTGCAAGAGACCCAGTACTTC,CASSLGRGQLQETQYF
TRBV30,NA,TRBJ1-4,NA,TGTGCCTGGAGCGGGGTGGCTAATGAAAAACTGTTTTTT,CAWSGVANEKLFF
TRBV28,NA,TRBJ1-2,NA,TGTGCCAGCAGTTTATCCCGACAGACGCAAAGTAGCTATGGCTACACCTTC,CASSLSRQTQSSYGYTF
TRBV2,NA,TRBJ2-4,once,TGTGCCAGCAGTTTGGGGGGGGGCTCGGCCAAAAACATTCAGTACTTC,CASSLGGGSAKNIQYF